This entry lists 6 T cell receptor beta chains sequenced from one sample in a study of T cell clones after liver transplantation (dated by TCRdb to the late 2010s). Preparation of the library involved the immunoSEQ multiplex PCR assay. The table comes from immuneACCESS by way of TCRdb, which keeps in-frame sequences with V and J called. Part of the clones is missing from these tables; in studies checked, under half for an unresolved V gene and the rest for unknown reasons. A total of 55,000 to 75,000 clones appear in this sample, roughly 92% of them only once. Jointly, the top ten make up 0.75% to 1% of the sample. The starting material was CD4+ T cells from blood, obtained roughly 26 months after liver transplant. These TCRs come from a human patient who received a liver transplant. Following a transplant, some T lymphocytes may have been derived from the graft donor.

V gene TRBV7-9 combines with J gene TRBJ2-1; tentatively, D is TRBD2 (6 bases). The V end was cut by 5 bases, the J end by 6 bases, with 14 bases between. CDR1 is SEHNR, CDR2 FQNEAQ, per germline (reference sequence). CDR3 length equals 14 residues. The CDR3 nucleotides read TGTGCCAGCAGCACGGGACTTAGGCTCAATGAGCAGTTCTTC. Encoded protein: CASSTGLRLNEQFF.

This sequence joins TRBV7-3 and TRBJ2-1; 11 bases agree with TRBD1. J was trimmed by 3 bases and V by 5 bases; bases with no gene match: 3. The CDR3 loop spans 15 amino acids. Germline-derived CDR1 and CDR2 are SGHTA and FQGTGA. This chain's CDR3 is CASSLGQGDYNEQFF. The CDR3 nucleotides are TGTGCCAGCAGCCTGGGACAGGGGGACTACAATGAGCAGTTCTTC.

The table lists this clone with a count of one. The chain uses TRBV19 and TRBJ2-3, with a weak D call TRBD2 (6 bases). Trimming took 4 bases from V and 0 from J, leaving 14 bases between them. Germline V CDR1 and CDR2: LNHDA, SQIVND (reference sequence). CDR3 length: 16 residues. The CDR3 DNA sequence: TGTGCCAGTAGTAAGACTAGAATAACGAGCACAGATACGCAGTATTTT. Encoded protein: CASSKTRITSTDTQYF.

This sequence joins TRBV5-1 and TRBJ2-5, with 10 nucleotides matching TRBD1. This CDR3 region has 15 residues. Germline CDR1 is SGHRS and CDR2 is YFSETQ. Trimming removed 3 bases from V and 3 bases from J; junction bases left unmatched: 5. As DNA, the CDR3 is TGCGCCAGCAGCTCTGCCGGGACAGGGGAAGAGACCCAGTACTTC. As protein: CASSSAGTGEETQYF. The complete variable domain, with remaining parts taken from reference TRBV5-1 and TRBJ2-5, reads KAGVTQTPRYLIKTRGQQVTLSCSPISGHRSVSWYQQTPGQGLQFLFEYFSETQRNKGNFPGRFSGRQFSNSRSEMNVSTLELGDSALYLCASSSAGTGEETQYFGPGTRLLVL.

This rearrangement joins TRBV6-1 to TRBJ1-2; 7 bases map to TRBD1. The germline CDR1 and CDR2 sequences are MNHNS and SASEGT. The CDR3 runs 12 residues. This CDR3 reads CTLRGSDYGYTF. The CDR3 DNA is TGTACTCTCAGGGGGAGCGACTATGGCTACACCTTC.

The chain has TRBV30 and TRBJ2-1, with 9 bases lining up with TRBD2. Trimming removed 1 base from V and 4 bases from J; junction bases left unmatched: 5. Germline-derived CDR1 and CDR2 are GTSNPN and SVGIG (reference sequence). CDR3 length: 15 residues. The CDR3 nucleotides read TGTGCCTGGAGTGCGTCTAGCGGGAAGTACAATGAGCAGTTCTTC. Residues: CAWSASSGKYNEQFF.